These 20 T cell receptor beta chains originate from one sample sequenced in a study of blood T cell repertoires in COVID-19. Sequenced by immunoSEQ multiplex PCR; TCRdb stores in-frame clones only, minus some. The sample includes roughly 280,000 clones, about 85% of them seen just once. Source material: peripheral blood. The receptors shown here come from a woman in her fifties or sixties who had recovered from COVID-19.

The chain has TRBV6-5 and TRBJ2-1, with D tentatively TRBD1 (6 bases). V gave up 0 bases and J gave up 6 bases, with 15 bases separating them. Germline V gene sequence: CDR1 MNHEY, CDR2 SVGAGI. The CDR3 extends over 16 amino acids. The DNA for the CDR3 is TGTGCCAGCAGTTACTCGAGCAGGGGTAACCCCAATGAGCAGTTCTTC. This translates into CASSYSSRGNPNEQFF.

V usage is TRBV19 and J usage is TRBJ1-2; D remains unclear. The V end was cut by 3 bases, the J end by 2 bases, with 16 bases between. This CDR3 has 16 amino acids. The germline V gene encodes CDR1 LNHDA and CDR2 SQIVND (reference sequence). The CDR3 bases are TGTGCCAGTAGTATTGGGAGTGGCAGGCCAAACTATGGCTACACCTTC. Protein product: CASSIGSGRPNYGYTF. The complete variable domain, with remaining parts taken from reference TRBV19 and TRBJ1-2, reads DGGITQSPKYLFRKEGQNVTLSCEQNLNHDAMYWYRQDPGQGLRLIYYSQIVNDFQKGDIAEGYSVSREKKESFPLTVTSAQKNPTAFYLCASSIGSGRPNYGYTFGSGTRLTVV.

The chain uses TRBV2 and TRBJ2-3; 10 bases align to TRBD2. J lost 1 base, V lost 3 bases, and 7 bases had no gene match. This CDR3 contains 17 residues. CDR1 and CDR2 (germline): SNHLY, FYNNEI. Written as DNA, the CDR3 is TGTGCCAGCAGTGAGGTTACTAGCGGGGACGGCACAGATACGCAGTATTTT. Protein sequence: CASSEVTSGDGTDTQYF.

The chain recombines TRBV7-2 with TRBJ1-1; D is ambiguous. Between the trimmed V and J ends, which lost 6 bases and 11 bases, there was a span of 22 bases. The germline V gene has CDR1 SGHTA and CDR2 FQGNSA. The CDR3 is made up of 14 amino acids. This chain's CDR3 is CASRQYRRLMRAFF. The CDR3 coding sequence is TGTGCCAGCAGACAATACCGACGGCTAATGAGGGCTTTCTTT.

The chain joins TRBV18 to TRBJ1-1, with TRBD1 matching 8 bases. The CDR3 loop spans 15 amino acids. J lost 7 bases, V lost 6 bases, and 13 bases had no gene match. The germline V gene encodes CDR1 KGHSH and CDR2 LQKENI. CDR3 in DNA: TGTGCCAGCTCCCCGGACAGGGCCTTCCCCCTTGAAGCTTTCTTT. This translates into CASSPDRAFPLEAFF.

The chain couples TRBV7-2 to TRBJ2-1; 7 bases map to TRBD2. V lost 2 bases, J lost 6 bases, and 10 bases stayed unmatched. CDR3 length: 16 residues. Germline-derived CDR1 and CDR2 are SGHTA and FQGNSA. In nucleotides, the CDR3 is TGTGCCAGCAGCTTATTTCATCCGCTAGCGGCCAATGAGCAGTTCTTC. This codes for CASSLFHPLAANEQFF.

The J gene is TRBJ1-4, the V gene TRBV27; 12 nucleotides align to TRBD1. CDR3 length: 16 residues. Unmatched junction bases numbered 9, after V lost 6 bases and J lost 7 bases. CDR1 and CDR2 from the germline V gene are MNHEY and SMNVEV (reference sequence). The CDR3: CASRGQGARLCEKLFF. In nucleotides, the CDR3 is TGTGCCAGCAGGGGACAGGGGGCAAGGTTATGTGAAAAACTGTTTTTT. Supplemented by reference TRBV27 and TRBJ1-4, the full variable domain reads EAQVTQNPRYLITVTGKKLTVTCSQNMNHEYMSWYRQDPGLGLRQIYYSMNVEVTDKGDVPEGYKVSRKEKRNFPLILESPSPNQTSLYFCASRGQGARLCEKLFFGSGTQLSVL.

In this sample, this clone turned up once. The V call is TRBV9, the J call TRBJ1-2, with TRBD1 identical over 7 bases. Looked up from germline, CDR1 is SGDLS and CDR2 is YYNGEE. This CDR3 spans 17 amino acids. The trim removed 3 bases at V and 2 bases at J, leaving 13 bases unmatched. The CDR3 here is CASSGFYRDSFNYGYTF. The CDR3 region has the DNA TGTGCCAGCAGCGGCTTCTACCGGGACAGCTTCAACTATGGCTACACCTTC.

CDR3 protein: CAWVAGEYNEQFF. CDR3 nucleotide sequence: TGTGCCTGGGTGGCGGGGGAATACAATGAGCAGTTCTTC. The chain couples TRBV30 to TRBJ2-1, with 7 bases aligning to TRBD2. Germline CDR1 and CDR2: GTSNPN and SVGIG (reference sequence). The V and J ends lost 5 bases and 4 bases, in that order; junction bases with no gene match: 5. The CDR3 runs 13 residues.

This chain connects TRBV13 to TRBJ2-4, with a tentative D call TRBD1 (6 bases). The ends were cut back, 5 bases at V and 2 bases at J, with 13 bases in the middle. Germline V gives CDR1 PRHDT, CDR2 FYEKMQ (reference sequence). The length of the CDR3 is 15 residues. For the CDR3, the DNA is TGTGCCAGCAGCCCCGGGGACAAGTCCAAAAACATTCAGTACTTC. Its protein product is CASSPGDKSKNIQYF.

V and J are TRBV7-2 and TRBJ1-1; 8 nucleotides agree with TRBD1. Germline V gene lookup returns CDR1 SGHTA and CDR2 FQGNSA. Trimming removed 6 bases from V and 1 base from J; junction bases left unmatched: 7. The CDR3 spans 15 residues. The CDR3 DNA is TGTGCCAGCAGGAACGGACAGGGTCCGAACACTGAAGCTTTCTTT. Protein product: CASRNGQGPNTEAFF.

This clone was seen only once. The rearrangement uses TRBV11-1 and TRBJ2-3, with D perhaps matching TRBD2 (6 bases). Per the germline V gene, CDR1 is SGHAT and CDR2 is FQDESV (reference sequence). The CDR3 length is 16 residues. Trimming stripped 2 bases from V and 3 bases from J, with 15 bases between. The CDR3 region has the DNA TGTGCCAGCAGCTTATCTCTGGGGGGTCTGACAGATACGCAGTATTTT. Residues: CASSLSLGGLTDTQYF.

This sequence joins TRBV7-9 and TRBJ2-7, with 10 bases matching TRBD2. J lost 4 bases, V lost 0 bases, and 6 bases had no gene match. The CDR3 is 16 amino acids. CDR1 SEHNR and CDR2 FQNEAQ come from the germline V gene (reference sequence). The CDR3 here is CASSLAQTSGPYEQYF. The CDR3 DNA is TGTGCCAGCAGCTTAGCTCAGACTAGCGGGCCGTACGAGCAGTACTTC. Based on the CDR3 plus reference TRBV7-9 and TRBJ2-7, the full variable domain is DTGVSQNPRHKITKRGQNVTFRCDPISEHNRLYWYRQTLGQGPEFLTYFQNEAQLEKSRLLSDRFSAERPKGSFSTLEIQRTEQGDSAMYLCASSLAQTSGPYEQYFGPGTRLTVT.

This clone has only one observation. The V gene is TRBV7-3, the J gene TRBJ1-1, with 9 bases lining up with TRBD1. This CDR3 has 15 amino acids. The V and J ends lost 5 bases and 5 bases, in that order; junction bases with no gene match: 9. Germline values: CDR1 SGHTA, CDR2 FQGTGA. The CDR3 sequence is CASSANRGPGTEAFF. The CDR3 DNA reads as TGTGCCAGCAGCGCGAACAGGGGGCCGGGAACTGAAGCTTTCTTT. The full variable domain, rest sourced from reference TRBV7-3 and TRBJ1-1, is GAGVSQTPSNKVTEKGKYVELRCDPISGHTALYWYRQSLGQGPEFLIYFQGTGAADDSGLPNDRFFAVRPEGSVSTLKIQRTERGDSAVYLCASSANRGPGTEAFFGQGTRLTVV.

This chain joins TRBV5-4 and TRBJ1-2; 8 nucleotides agree with TRBD1. Germline CDR1 reads SGHNT; CDR2 reads YYREEE (reference sequence). V dropped 4 bases and J dropped 8; count of bases not matched to a gene: 7. The CDR3 contains 13 residues. CDR3 residues: CASSPDRGEGYTF. In DNA form, the CDR3 reads TGTGCCAGCAGCCCCGACAGGGGTGAAGGCTACACCTTC. Together with reference TRBV5-4 and TRBJ1-2, the CDR3 gives the full variable domain: ETGVTQSPTHLIKTRGQQVTLRCSSQSGHNTVSWYQQALGQGPQFIFQYYREEENGRGNFPPRFSGLQFPNYSSELNVNALELDDSALYLCASSPDRGEGYTFGSGTRLTVV.

The chain employs TRBV6-2 or TRBV6-3 and TRBJ1-1, with D possibly matching TRBD1 (5 bases). V dropped 4 bases and J dropped 2 bases, with 11 bases sitting between them. This CDR3 is 14 amino acids long. Looked up from germline, CDR1 is MNHEY and CDR2 is SVGEGT. CDR3 amino acids: CASSSVRVNTEAFF. CDR3 in DNA: TGTGCCAGCAGTTCTGTCAGGGTAAACACTGAAGCTTTCTTT.

V usage is TRBV27 and J usage is TRBJ1-5; possible D gene TRBD1, 5 bases. This CDR3 has 14 residues. Germline V gene data show CDR1 as MNHEY and CDR2 as SMNVEV (reference sequence). V was shortened by 1 base and J by 2 bases, with 6 bases between the two germline ends. As DNA, the CDR3 is TGTGCCAGCAGTTTATGGGGGGGCAATCAGCCCCAGCATTTT. Protein sequence: CASSLWGGNQPQHF.

The chain joins TRBV15 to TRBJ1-3; D remains ambiguous. The CDR3 has 18 amino acids. The V gene's germline CDR1 is LNHNV and CDR2 YYDKDF (reference sequence). The V end lost 0 bases, the J end lost 0 bases, and 15 bases lay between the germline ends. The CDR3 protein is CATSRDLALRPSGNTIYF. The CDR3 nucleotides read TGTGCCACCAGCAGAGATTTAGCCTTACGGCCCTCTGGAAACACCATATATTTT.

This chain links TRBV6-5 with TRBJ2-1; 8 nucleotides line up with TRBD2. Germline V gene data show CDR1 as MNHEY and CDR2 as SVGAGI. V lost 2 bases and J lost 6; bases outside the gene matches: 6. The CDR3 loop spans 15 amino acids. CDR3 nucleotide sequence: TGTGCCAGCAGTTACCCTCGGGGGGGTTTCAATGAGCAGTTCTTC. Protein: CASSYPRGGFNEQFF.

The chain couples TRBV7-2 to TRBJ1-4, with TRBD1 matching 8 bases. Germline CDR1 is SGHTA and CDR2 is FQGNSA. The CDR3 has 17 amino acids. V was pared by 5 bases and J by 0 bases, with 8 bases of the junction left unmatched. This chain's CDR3 is CASSATGGVATNEKLFF. CDR3 DNA sequence: TGTGCCAGCAGCGCCACAGGGGGGGTTGCAACTAATGAAAAACTGTTTTTT.